This is a list of T cell receptor beta chains from one sample in a study of identical twins. Each CDR3 protein gets one entry after TCRdb re-called the 5' RACE reads with MiXCR. Of 1.5 million to 2 million distinct CDR3 sequences in the sample, 32% are singletons; the top ten hold about 0.27%. Sequences were obtained from cord blood. The receptors were sampled from a newborn girl in good health. Each CDR3 is given with its conserved first and last residue. D genes are given only for firm matches. Only some rows state a clone size, as once, few, many or a class for expanded clones.

d_call: TRBD1
j_call: TRBJ2-3
v_call: TRBV28
clone_size: -
cdr3_nt: TGTGCCAGCACGGGACAGGTCGTTGCGCAGTATTTT
cdr3_aa: CASTGQVVAQYF

d_call: -
j_call: TRBJ2-3
v_call: TRBV4-1
clone_size: few
cdr3_nt: TGCGCCAGCCAAGGCTCCATAGGCCCAGATACGCAGTATTTT
cdr3_aa: CASQGSIGPDTQYF

d_call: -
j_call: TRBJ2-3
v_call: TRBV7-8
clone_size: -
cdr3_nt: TGTGCCACCCGAGCCGGGACCACCACAGATACGCAGTATTTT
cdr3_aa: CATRAGTTTDTQYF

d_call: -
j_call: TRBJ2-1
v_call: TRBV3-1
clone_size: many
cdr3_nt: TGTGCCAGCAGCCAAGAGTGGGGATACGCCTACCATGAGCAGTTCTTC
cdr3_aa: CASSQEWGYAYHEQFF

d_call: TRBD1
j_call: TRBJ2-3
v_call: TRBV3-1
clone_size: few
cdr3_nt: TGTGCCAGCAGCCAAGGCGTTGGATGGGACAGGGGGTATTTT
cdr3_aa: CASSQGVGWDRGYF

d_call: -
j_call: TRBJ2-7
v_call: TRBV7-2
clone_size: -
cdr3_nt: TGTGCCGGCAGCTTTGAAGCAGGGGCCTACGAGCAGTACTTC
cdr3_aa: CAGSFEAGAYEQYF

d_call: -
j_call: TRBJ1-1
v_call: TRBV5-1
clone_size: -
cdr3_nt: TGCGCCAGCAGTTTTGTTCAGAGGACAGCCACTGAAGCTTTCTTT
cdr3_aa: CASSFVQRTATEAFF

d_call: -
j_call: TRBJ2-3
v_call: TRBV27
clone_size: many
cdr3_nt: TGCGCCAGCAGCCGATTGGACACAGATACGCAGTATTTT
cdr3_aa: CASSRLDTDTQYF

d_call: -
j_call: TRBJ2-7
v_call: TRBV28
clone_size: few
cdr3_nt: TGTGCCAGCAGTTTACTGGGTCGGGAGCAGTACTTC
cdr3_aa: CASSLLGREQYF

d_call: -
j_call: TRBJ2-7
v_call: TRBV12-3/TRBV12-4
clone_size: -
cdr3_nt: TGTGCCAGCAGTTTACGGGCAGGGGTTCTCTACGAGCAGTACTTC
cdr3_aa: CASSLRAGVLYEQYF

d_call: TRBD2
j_call: TRBJ2-3
v_call: TRBV12-3/TRBV12-4
clone_size: -
cdr3_nt: TGTGCCAGCAGTTCGCTAGAGCGGGAGGGAGCGAATACGCAGTATTTT
cdr3_aa: CASSSLEREGANTQYF

d_call: -
j_call: TRBJ1-4
v_call: TRBV3-1
clone_size: -
cdr3_nt: TGTGCCAGCAGCGGTACGGGGGGAACTAATGAAAAACTGTTTTTT
cdr3_aa: CASSGTGGTNEKLFF

d_call: -
j_call: TRBJ2-1
v_call: TRBV3-1
clone_size: -
cdr3_nt: TGTGCCAGCAGCGCCCCAGGGGCGCAGTTCTTC
cdr3_aa: CASSAPGAQFF

d_call: -
j_call: TRBJ2-3
v_call: TRBV5-4
clone_size: -
cdr3_nt: TGTGCCAGCAGCTTGAGGGATAATCGAGATACGCAGTATTTT
cdr3_aa: CASSLRDNRDTQYF

d_call: TRBD2
j_call: TRBJ2-1
v_call: TRBV20-1
clone_size: -
cdr3_nt: TGCAGTGCTAGTTCTCGGACTAGCGGGACCTACAATGAGCAGTTCTTC
cdr3_aa: CSASSRTSGTYNEQFF

d_call: -
j_call: TRBJ2-3
v_call: TRBV6-1
clone_size: -
cdr3_nt: TGTGCCAGCAGTGAAGCTCCAGGGGAGACAGATACGCAGTATTTT
cdr3_aa: CASSEAPGETDTQYF

d_call: TRBD2
j_call: TRBJ2-3
v_call: TRBV12-3/TRBV12-4
clone_size: -
cdr3_nt: TGTGCCAGCAATTTATTAGCGGGAGGGATCACAGATACGCAGTATTTT
cdr3_aa: CASNLLAGGITDTQYF

d_call: -
j_call: TRBJ1-4
v_call: TRBV20-1
clone_size: -
cdr3_nt: TGCAGTGCTAGAGGGGACGTCAGGCTTAATGAAAAACTGTTTTTT
cdr3_aa: CSARGDVRLNEKLFF

d_call: TRBD2
j_call: TRBJ2-5
v_call: TRBV3-1
clone_size: -
cdr3_nt: TGTGCCAGCAGCCATCAAACTAGCGGTTTATCCTACAATGAGCAGTACTTC
cdr3_aa: CASSHQTSGLSYNEQYF

d_call: -
j_call: TRBJ1-2
v_call: TRBV10-3
clone_size: few
cdr3_nt: TGTGCCATCAGTGAGTCGTATGAGGGGGGCCCGGATGGCTACACCTTC
cdr3_aa: CAISESYEGGPDGYTF

d_call: -
j_call: TRBJ2-6
v_call: TRBV7-9
clone_size: -
cdr3_nt: TGTGCCAGCAGGGAGGCGCAGTCTGGGGCCAACGTCCTGACTTTC
cdr3_aa: CASREAQSGANVLTF

d_call: -
j_call: TRBJ2-7
v_call: TRBV2
clone_size: -
cdr3_nt: TGTGCCAGCAACACAGCCTACGAGCAGTACTTC
cdr3_aa: CASNTAYEQYF

d_call: TRBD1
j_call: TRBJ2-7
v_call: TRBV5-1
clone_size: few
cdr3_nt: TGCGCCAGCAGCTTGGAAGGGACAGGGCTCAACGAGCAGTACTTC
cdr3_aa: CASSLEGTGLNEQYF

d_call: TRBD2
j_call: TRBJ2-5
v_call: TRBV6-2/TRBV6-3
clone_size: -
cdr3_nt: TGTGCCAGCAGTTGGACCGGGACTAGCATGGAGACCCAGTACTTC
cdr3_aa: CASSWTGTSMETQYF

d_call: -
j_call: TRBJ1-5
v_call: TRBV11-2
clone_size: -
cdr3_nt: TGTGCCAGCAGCTTAGATGGCAGTAAACAGCCCCAGCATTTT
cdr3_aa: CASSLDGSKQPQHF

d_call: TRBD2
j_call: TRBJ2-5
v_call: TRBV7-9
clone_size: -
cdr3_nt: TGTGCCAGCAGCCTCATGACTAGCGATAAAGGTGGGACCCAGTACTTC
cdr3_aa: CASSLMTSDKGGTQYF

d_call: -
j_call: TRBJ2-7
v_call: TRBV5-1
clone_size: -
cdr3_nt: TGCGCCAGCAGCTTGGGGCTCGCGGAGGCCTGCGAGCAGTACTTC
cdr3_aa: CASSLGLAEACEQYF

d_call: -
j_call: TRBJ1-2
v_call: TRBV6-2/TRBV6-3
clone_size: -
cdr3_nt: TGTGCCAGCAGTTCCCGGGCGGACTATGGCTACACCTTC
cdr3_aa: CASSSRADYGYTF

d_call: -
j_call: TRBJ1-2
v_call: TRBV27
clone_size: few
cdr3_nt: TGTGCCAGCGGGCCAGGGCGGACCCACTATGGCTACACCTTC
cdr3_aa: CASGPGRTHYGYTF

d_call: -
j_call: TRBJ2-5
v_call: TRBV5-1
clone_size: few
cdr3_nt: TGCGCCAGCAGCTTGGTTTCAGGGTATGAGACCCAGTACTTC
cdr3_aa: CASSLVSGYETQYF

d_call: -
j_call: TRBJ2-3
v_call: TRBV7-2
clone_size: few
cdr3_nt: TGTGCCAGCAGCTTAGAGTCTACCGGGAGAGATACGCAGTATTTT
cdr3_aa: CASSLESTGRDTQYF

d_call: TRBD1
j_call: TRBJ1-2
v_call: TRBV4-2
clone_size: -
cdr3_nt: TGTGCCAGCAGCCAGGCTATGACAGGGGCCTATGGCTACACCTTC
cdr3_aa: CASSQAMTGAYGYTF

d_call: -
j_call: TRBJ2-7
v_call: TRBV20-1
clone_size: few
cdr3_nt: TGCAGTGCTAGCCCGACTCTAGCGTCCTACGAGCAGTACTTC
cdr3_aa: CSASPTLASYEQYF

d_call: TRBD1
j_call: TRBJ2-4
v_call: TRBV20-1
clone_size: -
cdr3_nt: TGCAGTGCTAGAGCAACAGGGGACATTCAGTACTTC
cdr3_aa: CSARATGDIQYF

d_call: -
j_call: TRBJ1-1
v_call: TRBV19
clone_size: -
cdr3_nt: TGTGCCAGTAGCCGCAAGTTGAACACTGAAGCTTTCTTT
cdr3_aa: CASSRKLNTEAFF

d_call: TRBD2
j_call: TRBJ2-1
v_call: TRBV2
clone_size: -
cdr3_nt: TGTGCCAGCAGTCCGGGACTAGCGGGTTCCCGAAGCTCCTACAATGAGCAGTTCTTC
cdr3_aa: CASSPGLAGSRSSYNEQFF

d_call: -
j_call: TRBJ2-7
v_call: TRBV7-9
clone_size: -
cdr3_nt: TGTGCCAGCAGCTTAGTCATCGGAGGAGGCTACGAGCAGTACTTC
cdr3_aa: CASSLVIGGGYEQYF

d_call: -
j_call: TRBJ2-7
v_call: TRBV28
clone_size: few
cdr3_nt: TGTGCCAGCAGTTTATCCGGGAGTCACAATGAGCAGTACTTC
cdr3_aa: CASSLSGSHNEQYF

d_call: -
j_call: TRBJ2-5
v_call: TRBV12-3/TRBV12-4
clone_size: many
cdr3_nt: TGTGCCAGCAGCTTTGGTCGAAAGGAGACCCAGTACTTC
cdr3_aa: CASSFGRKETQYF

d_call: TRBD1
j_call: TRBJ2-5
v_call: TRBV12-3/TRBV12-4
clone_size: few
cdr3_nt: TGTGCCAGCAGTTTAGGGACAGGGACGGAGACCCAGTACTTC
cdr3_aa: CASSLGTGTETQYF